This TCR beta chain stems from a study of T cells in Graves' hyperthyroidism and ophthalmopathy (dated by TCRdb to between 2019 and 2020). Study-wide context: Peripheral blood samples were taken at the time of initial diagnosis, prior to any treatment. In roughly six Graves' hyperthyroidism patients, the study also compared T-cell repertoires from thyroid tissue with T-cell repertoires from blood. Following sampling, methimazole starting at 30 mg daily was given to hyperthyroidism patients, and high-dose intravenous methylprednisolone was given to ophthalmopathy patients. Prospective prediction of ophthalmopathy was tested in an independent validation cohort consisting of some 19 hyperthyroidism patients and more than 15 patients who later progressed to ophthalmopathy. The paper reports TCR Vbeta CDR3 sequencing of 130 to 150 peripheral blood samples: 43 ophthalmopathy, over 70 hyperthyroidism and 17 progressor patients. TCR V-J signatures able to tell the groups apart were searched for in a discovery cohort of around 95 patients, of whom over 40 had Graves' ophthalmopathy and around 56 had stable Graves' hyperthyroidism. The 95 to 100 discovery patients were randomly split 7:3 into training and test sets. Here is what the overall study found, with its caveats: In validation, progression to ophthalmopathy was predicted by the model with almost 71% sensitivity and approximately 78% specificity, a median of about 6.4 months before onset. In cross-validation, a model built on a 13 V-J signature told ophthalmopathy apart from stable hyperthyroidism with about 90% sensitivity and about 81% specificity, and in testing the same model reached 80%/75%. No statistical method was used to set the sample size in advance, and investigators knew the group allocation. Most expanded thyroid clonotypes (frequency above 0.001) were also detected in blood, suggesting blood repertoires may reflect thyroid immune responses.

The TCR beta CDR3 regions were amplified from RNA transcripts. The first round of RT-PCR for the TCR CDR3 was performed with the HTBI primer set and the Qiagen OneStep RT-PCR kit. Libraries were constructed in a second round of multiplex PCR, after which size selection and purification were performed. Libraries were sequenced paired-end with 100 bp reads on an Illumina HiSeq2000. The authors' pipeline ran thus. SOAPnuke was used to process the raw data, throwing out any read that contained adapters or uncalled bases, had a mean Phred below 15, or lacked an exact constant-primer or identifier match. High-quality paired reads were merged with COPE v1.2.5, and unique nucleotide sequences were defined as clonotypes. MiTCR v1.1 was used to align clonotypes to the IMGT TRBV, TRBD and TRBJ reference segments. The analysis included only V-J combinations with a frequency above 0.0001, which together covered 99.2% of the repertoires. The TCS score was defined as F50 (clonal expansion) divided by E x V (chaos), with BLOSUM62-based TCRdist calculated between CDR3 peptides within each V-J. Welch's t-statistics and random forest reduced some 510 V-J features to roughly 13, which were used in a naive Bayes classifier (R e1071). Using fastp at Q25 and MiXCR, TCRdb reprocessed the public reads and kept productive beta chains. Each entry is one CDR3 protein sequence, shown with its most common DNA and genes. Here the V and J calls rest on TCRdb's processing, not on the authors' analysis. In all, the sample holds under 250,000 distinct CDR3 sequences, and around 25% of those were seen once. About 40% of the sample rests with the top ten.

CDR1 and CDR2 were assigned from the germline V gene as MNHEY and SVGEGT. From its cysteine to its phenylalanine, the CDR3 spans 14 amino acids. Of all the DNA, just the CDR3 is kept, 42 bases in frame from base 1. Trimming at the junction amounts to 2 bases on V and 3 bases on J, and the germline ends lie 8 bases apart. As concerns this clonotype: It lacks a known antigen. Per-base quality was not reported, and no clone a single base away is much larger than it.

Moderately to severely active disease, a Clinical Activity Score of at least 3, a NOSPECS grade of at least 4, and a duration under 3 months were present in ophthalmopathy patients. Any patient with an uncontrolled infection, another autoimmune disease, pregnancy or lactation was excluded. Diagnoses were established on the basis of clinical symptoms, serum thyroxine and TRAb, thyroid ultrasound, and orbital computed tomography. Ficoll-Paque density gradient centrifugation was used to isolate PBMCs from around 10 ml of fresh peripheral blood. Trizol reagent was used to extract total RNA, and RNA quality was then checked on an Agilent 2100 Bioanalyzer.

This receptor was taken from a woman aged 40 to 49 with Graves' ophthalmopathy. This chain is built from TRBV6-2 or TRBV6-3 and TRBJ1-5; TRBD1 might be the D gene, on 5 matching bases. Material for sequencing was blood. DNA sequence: TGTGCCAGCAGTTACGGGACGATCAATCAGCCCCAGCATTTT. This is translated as CASSYGTINQPQHF.